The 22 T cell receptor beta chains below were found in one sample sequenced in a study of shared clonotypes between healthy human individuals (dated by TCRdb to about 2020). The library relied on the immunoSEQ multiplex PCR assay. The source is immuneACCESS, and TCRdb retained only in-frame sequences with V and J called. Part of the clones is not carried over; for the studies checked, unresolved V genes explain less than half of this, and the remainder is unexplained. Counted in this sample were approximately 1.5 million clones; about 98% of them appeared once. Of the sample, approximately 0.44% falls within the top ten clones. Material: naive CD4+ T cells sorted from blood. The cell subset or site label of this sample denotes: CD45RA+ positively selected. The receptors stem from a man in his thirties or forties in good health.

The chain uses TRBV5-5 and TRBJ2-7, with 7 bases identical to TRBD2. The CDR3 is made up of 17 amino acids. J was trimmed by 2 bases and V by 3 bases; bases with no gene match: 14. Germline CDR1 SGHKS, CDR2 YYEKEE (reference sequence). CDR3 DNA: TGTGCCAGCAGCTCAGTGATAGCGGGTCTCGAGGCCTACGAGCAGTACTTC. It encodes CASSSVIAGLEAYEQYF. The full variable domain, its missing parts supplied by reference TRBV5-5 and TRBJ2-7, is DAGVTQSPTHLIKTRGQQVTLRCSPISGHKSVSWYQQVLGQGPQFIFQYYEKEERGRGNFPDRFSARQFPNYSSELNVNALLLGDSALYLCASSSVIAGLEAYEQYFGPGTRLTVT.

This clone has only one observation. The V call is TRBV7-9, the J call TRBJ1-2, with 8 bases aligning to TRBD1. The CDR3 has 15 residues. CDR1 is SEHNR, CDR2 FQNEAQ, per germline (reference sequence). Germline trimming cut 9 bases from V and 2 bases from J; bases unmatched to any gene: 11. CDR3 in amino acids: CASCPTGATNYGYTF. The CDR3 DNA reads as TGTGCCAGTTGTCCGACAGGGGCCACCAACTATGGCTACACCTTC. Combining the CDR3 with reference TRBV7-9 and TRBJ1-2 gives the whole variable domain DTGVSQNPRHKITKRGQNVTFRCDPISEHNRLYWYRQTLGQGPEFLTYFQNEAQLEKSRLLSDRFSAERPKGSFSTLEIQRTEQGDSAMYLCASCPTGATNYGYTFGSGTRLTVV.

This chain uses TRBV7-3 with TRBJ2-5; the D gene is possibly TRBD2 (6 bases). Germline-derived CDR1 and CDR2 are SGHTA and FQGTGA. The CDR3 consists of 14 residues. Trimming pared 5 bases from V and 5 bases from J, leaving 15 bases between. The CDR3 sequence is CASSPGTHEETQYF. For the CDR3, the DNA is TGTGCCAGCAGCCCCGGGACTCACGAGGAGACCCAGTACTTC.

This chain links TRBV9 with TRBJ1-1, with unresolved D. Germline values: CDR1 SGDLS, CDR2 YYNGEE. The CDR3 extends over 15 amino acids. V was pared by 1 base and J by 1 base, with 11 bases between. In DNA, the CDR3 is TGTGCCAGCAGCGTATCCCCGGAGTGGAACACTGAAGCTTTCTTT. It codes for CASSVSPEWNTEAFF.

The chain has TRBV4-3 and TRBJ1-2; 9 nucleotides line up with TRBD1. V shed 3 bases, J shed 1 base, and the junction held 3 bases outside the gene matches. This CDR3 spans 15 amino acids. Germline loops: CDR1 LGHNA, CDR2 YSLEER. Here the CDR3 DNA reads TGCGCCAGCAGCCATGGGACAGGGATTAACTATGGCTACACCTTC. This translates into CASSHGTGINYGYTF.

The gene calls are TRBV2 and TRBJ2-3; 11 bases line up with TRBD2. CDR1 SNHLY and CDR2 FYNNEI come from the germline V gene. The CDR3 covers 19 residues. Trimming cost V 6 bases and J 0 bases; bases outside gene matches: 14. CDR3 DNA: TGTGCCAGCAGCTTAAGGCGGCTAGCGGGAGGCACTAGCACAGATACGCAGTATTTT. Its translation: CASSLRRLAGGTSTDTQYF.

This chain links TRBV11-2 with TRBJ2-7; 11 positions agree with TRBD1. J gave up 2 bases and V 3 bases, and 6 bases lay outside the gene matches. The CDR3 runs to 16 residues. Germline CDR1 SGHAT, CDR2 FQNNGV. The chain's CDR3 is CASSFRGQGAPYEQYF. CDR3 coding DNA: TGTGCCAGCAGCTTTCGCGGACAGGGGGCTCCCTACGAGCAGTACTTC.

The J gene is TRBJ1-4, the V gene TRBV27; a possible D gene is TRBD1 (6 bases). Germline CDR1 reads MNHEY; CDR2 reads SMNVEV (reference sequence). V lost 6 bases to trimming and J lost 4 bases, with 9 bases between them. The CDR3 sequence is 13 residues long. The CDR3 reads CASRTGSNEKLFF. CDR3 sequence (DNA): TGTGCCAGCAGAACAGGGAGTAATGAAAAACTGTTTTTT.

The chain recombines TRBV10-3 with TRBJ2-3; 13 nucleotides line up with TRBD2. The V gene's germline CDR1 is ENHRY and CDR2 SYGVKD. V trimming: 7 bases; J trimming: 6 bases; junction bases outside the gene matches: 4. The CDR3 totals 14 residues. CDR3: CAINGLAGVDTQYF. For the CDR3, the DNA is TGTGCCATCAACGGACTAGCGGGAGTTGATACGCAGTATTTT.

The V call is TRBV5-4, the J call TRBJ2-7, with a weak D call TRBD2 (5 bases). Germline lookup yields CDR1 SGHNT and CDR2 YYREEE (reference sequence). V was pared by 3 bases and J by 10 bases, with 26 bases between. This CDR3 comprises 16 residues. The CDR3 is CASSSADGLTVSDQYF. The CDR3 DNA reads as TGTGCCAGCAGCTCCGCTGACGGACTCACAGTATCCGACCAGTACTTC.

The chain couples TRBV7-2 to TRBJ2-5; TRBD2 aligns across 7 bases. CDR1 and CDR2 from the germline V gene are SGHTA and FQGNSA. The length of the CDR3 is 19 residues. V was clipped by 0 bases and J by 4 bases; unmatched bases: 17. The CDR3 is CASSLAGLRGAAPGETQYF. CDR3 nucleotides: TGTGCCAGCAGCTTAGCGGGACTAAGGGGCGCCGCACCGGGAGAGACCCAGTACTTC.

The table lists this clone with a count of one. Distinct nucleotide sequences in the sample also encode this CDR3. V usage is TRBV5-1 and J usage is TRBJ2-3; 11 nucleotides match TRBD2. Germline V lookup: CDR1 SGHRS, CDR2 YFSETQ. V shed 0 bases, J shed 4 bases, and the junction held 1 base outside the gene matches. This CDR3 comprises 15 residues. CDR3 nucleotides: TGCGCCAGCAGCTTGGAACTAGCGGGAGCAGATACGCAGTATTTT. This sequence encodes CASSLELAGADTQYF.

CDR3 in amino acids: CASSLNRVEQFF. The CDR3 DNA is TGTGCCAGTAGCCTCAACAGGGTTGAGCAGTTCTTC. The V call is TRBV19, the J call TRBJ2-1; a weak D match, TRBD1 (6 bases). The CDR3 totals 12 residues. Trimming took off 6 bases at V and 9 bases at J, with 12 bases between the two ends. The V gene's germline CDR1 is LNHDA and CDR2 SQIVND (reference sequence).

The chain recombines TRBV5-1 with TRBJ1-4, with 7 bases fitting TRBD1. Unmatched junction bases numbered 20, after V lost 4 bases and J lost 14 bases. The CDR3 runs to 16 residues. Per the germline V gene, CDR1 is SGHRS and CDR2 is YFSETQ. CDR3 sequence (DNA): TGCGCCAGCAGCCCAATTAAAGGACAGGACGTAAGTGAGCTGTTTTTT. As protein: CASSPIKGQDVSELFF.

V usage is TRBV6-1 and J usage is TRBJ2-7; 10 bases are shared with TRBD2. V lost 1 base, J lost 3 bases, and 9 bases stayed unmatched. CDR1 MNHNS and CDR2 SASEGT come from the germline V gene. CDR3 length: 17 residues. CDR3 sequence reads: CASSEGLAGVGGYEQYF. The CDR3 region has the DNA TGTGCCAGCAGTGAAGGGCTAGCGGGAGTTGGTGGCTACGAGCAGTACTTC.

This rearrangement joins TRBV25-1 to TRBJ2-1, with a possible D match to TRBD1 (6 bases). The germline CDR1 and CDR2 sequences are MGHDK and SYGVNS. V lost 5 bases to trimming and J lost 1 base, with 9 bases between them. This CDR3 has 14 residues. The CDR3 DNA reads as TGTGCCAGCAGTCCTCAGGGGTCCTACAATGAGCAGTTCTTC. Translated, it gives CASSPQGSYNEQFF.

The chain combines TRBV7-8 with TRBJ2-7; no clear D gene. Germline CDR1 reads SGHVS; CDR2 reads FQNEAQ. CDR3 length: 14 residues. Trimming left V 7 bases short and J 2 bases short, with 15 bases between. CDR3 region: CASKEGPAAYEQYF. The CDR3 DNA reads TGTGCCAGCAAAGAAGGCCCTGCAGCCTACGAGCAGTACTTC.

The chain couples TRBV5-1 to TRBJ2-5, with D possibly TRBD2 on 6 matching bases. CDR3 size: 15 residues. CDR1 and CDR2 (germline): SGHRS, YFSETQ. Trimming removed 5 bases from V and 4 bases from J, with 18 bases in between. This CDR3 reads CASSSPVGGLETQYF. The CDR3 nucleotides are TGCGCCAGCAGTTCTCCGGTGGGAGGTTTAGAGACCCAGTACTTC. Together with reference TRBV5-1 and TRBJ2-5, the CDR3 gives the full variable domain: KAGVTQTPRYLIKTRGQQVTLSCSPISGHRSVSWYQQTPGQGLQFLFEYFSETQRNKGNFPGRFSGRQFSNSRSEMNVSTLELGDSALYLCASSSPVGGLETQYFGPGTRLLVL.

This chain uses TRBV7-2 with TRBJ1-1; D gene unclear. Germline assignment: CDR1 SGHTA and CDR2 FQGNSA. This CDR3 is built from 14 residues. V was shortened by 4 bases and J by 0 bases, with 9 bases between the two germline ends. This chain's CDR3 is CASSSSRLNTEAFF. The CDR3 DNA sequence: TGTGCCAGCAGCTCGAGTCGACTGAACACTGAAGCTTTCTTT.

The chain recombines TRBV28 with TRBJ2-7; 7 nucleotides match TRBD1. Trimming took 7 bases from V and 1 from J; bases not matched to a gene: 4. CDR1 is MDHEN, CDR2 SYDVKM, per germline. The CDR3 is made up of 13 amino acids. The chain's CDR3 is CASIGTDSYEQYF. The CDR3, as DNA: TGTGCCAGCATCGGGACAGATTCCTACGAGCAGTACTTC.

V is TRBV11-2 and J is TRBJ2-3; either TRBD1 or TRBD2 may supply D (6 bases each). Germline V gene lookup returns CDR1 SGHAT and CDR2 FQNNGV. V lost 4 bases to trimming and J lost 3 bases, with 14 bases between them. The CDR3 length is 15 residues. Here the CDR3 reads CASSSLGGRTDTQYF. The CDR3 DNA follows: TGTGCCAGCAGCTCCCTCGGGGGCCGAACAGATACGCAGTATTTT. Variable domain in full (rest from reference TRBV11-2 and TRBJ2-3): EAGVAQSPRYKIIEKRQSVAFWCNPISGHATLYWYQQILGQGPKLLIQFQNNGVVDDSQLPKDRFSAERLKGVDSTLKIQPAKLEDSAVYLCASSSLGGRTDTQYFGPGTRLTVL.

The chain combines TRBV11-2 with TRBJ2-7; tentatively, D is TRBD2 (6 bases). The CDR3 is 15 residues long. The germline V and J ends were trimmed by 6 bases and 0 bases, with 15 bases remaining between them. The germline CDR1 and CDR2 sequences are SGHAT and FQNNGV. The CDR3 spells CASRQIGGISYEQYF. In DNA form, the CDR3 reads TGTGCCAGCAGGCAAATAGGAGGGATCTCCTACGAGCAGTACTTC.